The entry that follows covers one T cell receptor beta chain sequence. Germline V lookup: CDR1 DFQATT, CDR2 SNEGSKA (reference sequence). V was clipped by 2 bases and J by 0 bases; unmatched bases: 6. This CDR3 has 17 amino acids. Researchers made TCR beta libraries by using iRepertoire HTBI primers and running Arm-PCR on CDR3 regions. TCRdb independently ran MiXCR on the multiplex PCR reads; one entry per CDR3 protein. Here the sample spans over 500,000 distinct CDR3 sequences, 15% to 20% being singletons. Time point of the sample: newly diagnosed GD, antithyroid drugs for less than 3 months. Following extraction of RNA from PBMCs, that RNA was used to make the TCR library. The sample originates from a study of regulatory T cells in long-lasting Graves disease. These same data were also listed under a study on T cells in Graves' hyperthyroidism and ophthalmopathy. Turning to that study: Each diagnosis was grounded in clinical symptoms, serum thyroxine and TRAb, thyroid ultrasound, and orbital computed tomography. Most clonotypes that expanded in the thyroid above 0.001 also showed up in blood.

Material: peripheral blood mononuclear cells (PBMCs), obtained at new diagnosis, from a patient treated with antithyroid drugs. This TCR came from a young man with Graves disease. The chain employs TRBV20-1 and TRBJ2-6; 8 positions match TRBD1. As DNA, the CDR3 is TGCAGTGCTAGAATGGGACAGGCCTACTCTGGGGCCAACGTCCTGACTTTC. Amino acid sequence: CSARMGQAYSGANVLTF.